Below, 26 T cell receptor beta chains from the same sample are listed, as sequenced in a study of blood T cell repertoires in COVID-19. Assay used: immunoSEQ multiplex PCR; TCRdb lists only in-frame clones, some missing. The repertoire holds fewer than 200,000 clones, with roughly 89% as singletons. Sample: peripheral blood. These receptor sequences come from a woman in her forties or fifties with acute or convalescent COVID-19.

The chain uses TRBV7-2 and TRBJ1-2, with D perhaps matching TRBD1 (6 bases). Trimming removed 5 bases at V and 4 bases at J, with 17 bases between. CDR1 is SGHTA, CDR2 FQGNSA, per germline. This CDR3 spans 15 amino acids. The CDR3 region has the DNA TGTGCCAGCAGCCAAGATTCAGGGGAAAGCTATGGCTACACCTTC. This sequence encodes CASSQDSGESYGYTF.

The gene calls are TRBV7-3 and TRBJ1-1, with 9 bases identical to TRBD1. The CDR3 extends over 17 amino acids. Germline values: CDR1 SGHTA, CDR2 FQGTGA. The J segment lost 5 bases and the V segment lost 2 bases, leaving 12 bases of the junction unmatched. The CDR3 DNA follows: TGTGCCAGCAGCTTACGAGGCCCGGGACAGGGTAGAACTGAAGCTTTCTTT. Translation gives CASSLRGPGQGRTEAFF. Full variable domain (outside the CDR3, taken from reference TRBV7-3 and TRBJ1-1): GAGVSQTPSNKVTEKGKYVELRCDPISGHTALYWYRQSLGQGPEFLIYFQGTGAADDSGLPNDRFFAVRPEGSVSTLKIQRTERGDSAVYLCASSLRGPGQGRTEAFFGQGTRLTVV.

V usage is TRBV7-2 and J usage is TRBJ2-5; 8 bases line up with TRBD2. The CDR3 has 14 amino acids. J gave up 1 base and V 5 bases, and 3 bases lay outside the gene matches. Germline V gene sequence: CDR1 SGHTA, CDR2 FQGNSA. Written as DNA, the CDR3 is TGTGCCAGCAGCGTTAGCGGGATCCAAGAGACCCAGTACTTC. This encodes CASSVSGIQETQYF.

This sequence joins TRBV10-3 and TRBJ2-2, with 10 positions matching TRBD2. CDR1 is ENHRY, CDR2 SYGVKD, per germline. After removal of 4 bases from V and 5 bases from J, the junction contained 10 bases not matched to a gene. This CDR3 has 17 residues. The CDR3 DNA reads TGTGCCATCAGTGGAATAGTAGCGGGAGGATGGACCGGGGAGCTGTTTTTT. This codes for CAISGIVAGGWTGELFF.

The chain couples TRBV18 to TRBJ2-7; TRBD2 matches at 10 bases. CDR1 is KGHSH, CDR2 LQKENI, per germline. The CDR3 is 17 residues long. With V trimmed by 2 bases and J by 2 bases, 9 bases remained unmatched. The DNA for the CDR3 is TGTGCCAGCTCACCAAAGACGGCAGCGGGAGGGACCTACGAGCAGTACTTC. It yields the protein CASSPKTAAGGTYEQYF.

This rearrangement joins TRBV6-2 or TRBV6-3 to TRBJ2-7; 10 bases match TRBD1. Germline values: CDR1 MNHEY, CDR2 SVGEGT. CDR3 length: 15 amino acids. Losses at the gene ends were 6 bases for V and 0 bases for J; bases not matched to a gene: 5. CDR3 DNA sequence: TGTGCCAGCAGCTCTTGGACAGGGGGCTCCTACGAGCAGTACTTC. Amino acid sequence: CASSSWTGGSYEQYF.

This sequence joins TRBV7-9 and TRBJ1-1, with TRBD1 as a possible D gene (5 bases). The V end lost 2 bases, the J end lost 4 bases, and 8 bases lay between the germline ends. Germline CDR1 SEHNR, CDR2 FQNEAQ (reference sequence). This CDR3 region has 13 residues. The CDR3 reads CASSLYGATEAFF. The CDR3 nucleotides are TGTGCCAGCAGCTTATATGGGGCCACTGAAGCTTTCTTT.

The chain uses TRBV18 and TRBJ1-2, with 7 bases identical to TRBD1. CDR1 and CDR2 from the germline V gene are KGHSH and LQKENI. The CDR3 is 12 amino acids. V trimming: 2 bases; J trimming: 10 bases; junction bases outside the gene matches: 4. CDR3 nucleotides: TGTGCCAGCTCACCAAGACAGGGAGACTACACCTTC. Protein sequence: CASSPRQGDYTF.

The chain is built from TRBV4-3 and TRBJ2-3, with a weak D call TRBD2 (6 bases). The CDR3 has 16 amino acids. Germline CDR1 LGHNA, CDR2 YSLEER. V shed 0 bases and J shed 4 bases, with 14 bases lying between them. CDR3 sequence: CASSQDSRGFPDTQYF. CDR3 in DNA: TGCGCCAGCAGCCAAGATTCGCGGGGATTCCCAGATACGCAGTATTTT.

This clone was recorded a few times. The rearrangement links TRBV12-3 or TRBV12-4 to TRBJ2-1; D unresolved. The CDR3 has 12 residues. Trimming took off 5 bases at V and 10 bases at J, with 12 bases between the two ends. The CDR3 sequence: CASSPQHGEQFF. The CDR3 DNA is TGTGCCAGCAGTCCACAGCATGGAGAGCAGTTCTTC.

This rearrangement joins TRBV3-1 (or the pseudogene TRBV3-2) to TRBJ2-1, with TRBD2 matching over 13 bases. Per the germline V gene, CDR1 is LGHDT and CDR2 is YNNKEL (reference sequence). The trim removed 3 bases at V and 6 bases at J, leaving 5 bases unmatched. The CDR3 has 16 amino acids. The chain's CDR3 is CASSHGLAGVFNEQFF. DNA of the CDR3: TGTGCCAGCAGCCACGGACTAGCGGGAGTTTTCAATGAGCAGTTCTTC.

V and J are TRBV30 and TRBJ1-4; no firm D call. The CDR3 is 14 amino acids. CDR1 is GTSNPN and CDR2 is SVGIG in the germline V gene (reference sequence). The V gene lost 0 bases and the J gene lost 0 bases, with 5 bases spanning the gap. The DNA for the CDR3 is TGTGCCTGGAGTGTTTGGCCAACTAATGAAAAACTGTTTTTT. Translated, it gives CAWSVWPTNEKLFF. The entire variable domain, with the rest obtained from reference TRBV30 and TRBJ1-4, is as follows: SQTIHQWPATLVQPVGSPLSLECTVEGTSNPNLYWYRQAAGRGLQLLFYSVGIGQISSEVPQNLSASRPQDRQFILSSKKLLLSDSGFYLCAWSVWPTNEKLFFGSGTQLSVL.

The chain is built from TRBV29-1 and TRBJ2-7; 11 bases are a match to TRBD1. CDR3 length: 13 residues. J lost 6 bases, V lost 5 bases, and 6 bases had no gene match. Looked up from germline, CDR1 is SQVTM and CDR2 is ANQGSEA. The CDR3 nucleotides read TGCAGCGTTTCATGGGACAGGGGGAGCGAGCAGTACTTC. Its translation is CSVSWDRGSEQYF.

The chain links TRBV5-1 to TRBJ1-6; D not resolved. Germline CDR1 is SGHRS and CDR2 is YFSETQ. V was pared by 1 base and J by 0 bases, with 5 bases between. This CDR3 region has 15 residues. The CDR3 bases are TGCGCCAGCAGCTTGCTGAGCTCCTATAATTCACCCCTCCACTTT. It translates to CASSLLSSYNSPLHF.

CDR3: CASSLGLGADNYGYTF. Here the CDR3 DNA reads TGCGCCAGCAGCTTGGGGTTGGGGGCCGATAACTATGGCTACACCTTC. The chain employs TRBV5-1 and TRBJ1-2; perhaps TRBD1 as D (6 bases). V was pared by 0 bases and J by 1 base, with 13 bases between. The CDR3 is 16 residues long. Germline V gene sequence: CDR1 SGHRS, CDR2 YFSETQ.

The chain links TRBV30 to TRBJ1-2, with TRBD1 as a possible D gene (5 bases). The length of the CDR3 is 13 residues. Germline V gene lookup returns CDR1 GTSNPN and CDR2 SVGIG (reference sequence). The germline V and J ends were trimmed by 4 bases and 5 bases, with 14 bases remaining between them. The CDR3 sequence is CAWTLAGVYGYTF. DNA for the CDR3: TGTGCCTGGACCCTAGCGGGGGTGTATGGCTACACCTTC.

The genes are TRBV4-3 and TRBJ1-3, with a possible D match to TRBD1 (6 bases). The ends were cut back, 1 base at V and 7 bases at J, with 23 bases in the middle. CDR3 length: 18 amino acids. The germline V gene has CDR1 LGHNA and CDR2 YSLEER. DNA for the CDR3: TGCGCCAGCAGCCAAGGGCCCACAGCTACCGGGACAAAGAACACCATATATTTT. Protein product: CASSQGPTATGTKNTIYF.

V is TRBV6-1 and J is TRBJ2-6, with TRBD1 identical over 7 bases. J lost 0 bases, V lost 1 base, and 9 bases had no gene match. From germline, CDR1 is MNHNS and CDR2 SASEGT. This CDR3 spans 19 amino acids. CDR3 coding DNA: TGTGCCAGCAGTGAAGATGGGAGACAGGGTTACTCTGGGGCCAACGTCCTGACTTTC. Protein sequence: CASSEDGRQGYSGANVLTF.

The J gene is TRBJ2-7, the V gene TRBV25-1, with TRBD2 as a possible D gene (6 bases). From germline, CDR1 is MGHDK and CDR2 SYGVNS. Trimming stripped 2 bases from V and 3 bases from J, with 11 bases between. This CDR3 has 14 residues. CDR3 DNA: TGTGCCAGCAGTGAAGGGGGGATTGGCTACGAGCAGTACTTC. Residues: CASSEGGIGYEQYF.

The CDR3 DNA reads TGTGCCAGCCCTGGGAGAGGCAGGATGAACACTGAAGCTTTCTTT. Translated, it gives CASPGRGRMNTEAFF. V is TRBV2 and J is TRBJ1-1; D gene ambiguous. The CDR3 loop spans 15 amino acids. Per germline, CDR1 SNHLY and CDR2 FYNNEI. V lost 8 bases to trimming and J lost 0 bases, with 16 bases between them.

The chain is built from TRBV27 and TRBJ2-6; D remains ambiguous. The V gene's germline CDR1 is MNHEY and CDR2 SMNVEV (reference sequence). There are 15 residues in the CDR3. V lost 4 bases to trimming and J lost 0 bases, with 7 bases between them. The CDR3 loop is CASSYVRSGANVLTF. The CDR3 DNA is TGTGCCAGCAGTTATGTCCGCTCTGGGGCCAACGTCCTGACTTTC. The full variable domain, its missing parts supplied by reference TRBV27 and TRBJ2-6, is EAQVTQNPRYLITVTGKKLTVTCSQNMNHEYMSWYRQDPGLGLRQIYYSMNVEVTDKGDVPEGYKVSRKEKRNFPLILESPSPNQTSLYFCASSYVRSGANVLTFGAGSRLTVL.

The chain recombines TRBV19 with TRBJ1-5; 7 nucleotides match TRBD1. This CDR3 comprises 15 residues. The germline V gene has CDR1 LNHDA and CDR2 SQIVND (reference sequence). After removal of 6 bases from V and 6 bases from J, the junction contained 11 bases not matched to a gene. The CDR3 nucleotides read TGTGCCAGTAGCAAGGGACAGCCCGGCGGTCAGCCCCAGCATTTT. Protein product: CASSKGQPGGQPQHF. Full variable domain (missing parts from reference TRBV19 and TRBJ1-5): DGGITQSPKYLFRKEGQNVTLSCEQNLNHDAMYWYRQDPGQGLRLIYYSQIVNDFQKGDIAEGYSVSREKKESFPLTVTSAQKNPTAFYLCASSKGQPGGQPQHFGDGTRLSIL.

This clone was detected a few times. This chain connects TRBV6-6 to TRBJ2-3; 14 bases map to TRBD2. CDR3 length equals 15 residues. Germline CDR1 and CDR2: MNHNY and SVGAGI (reference sequence). The V and J ends lost 7 bases and 7 bases, in that order; junction bases with no gene match: 7. CDR3 nucleotide sequence: TGTGCCAGCACCCAGACTAGCGGGAGGGCGTATACGCAGTATTTT. This sequence encodes CASTQTSGRAYTQYF.

This clone has just one count. The chain uses TRBV9 and TRBJ2-5; the D gene is possibly TRBD2 (6 bases). Germline V lookup: CDR1 SGDLS, CDR2 YYNGEE. Trimming removed 4 bases from V and 4 bases from J, with 14 bases in between. The CDR3 is 14 amino acids. The CDR3 loop reads CASSPSSGGETQYF. CDR3 nucleotides: TGTGCCAGCAGCCCCAGTAGCGGAGGAGAGACCCAGTACTTC. Full variable domain (missing parts from reference TRBV9 and TRBJ2-5): DSGVTQTPKHLITATGQRVTLRCSPRSGDLSVYWYQQSLDQGLQFLIQYYNGEERAKGNILERFSAQQFPDLHSELNLSSLELGDSALYFCASSPSSGGETQYFGPGTRLLVL.

J is TRBJ2-5 and V is TRBV5-4; possibly TRBD1 for D (7 bases). Germline CDR1 is SGHNT and CDR2 is YYREEE (reference sequence). The germline V and J ends were trimmed by 5 bases and 4 bases, with 15 bases remaining between them. This CDR3 has 14 amino acids. The CDR3 DNA follows: TGTGCCAGCAGGGAGAACAGGGGAGGAGAGACCCAGTACTTC. Translation: CASRENRGGETQYF.

The chain is built from TRBV30 and TRBJ2-3; no reliable D call. Germline-derived CDR1 and CDR2 are GTSNPN and SVGIG (reference sequence). V shed 3 bases and J shed 5 bases, with 15 bases lying between them. The CDR3 is made up of 14 amino acids. CDR3 loop: CAWRTGRGVDTQYF. CDR3 coding DNA: TGTGCCTGGAGGACTGGCCGTGGAGTAGATACGCAGTATTTT.